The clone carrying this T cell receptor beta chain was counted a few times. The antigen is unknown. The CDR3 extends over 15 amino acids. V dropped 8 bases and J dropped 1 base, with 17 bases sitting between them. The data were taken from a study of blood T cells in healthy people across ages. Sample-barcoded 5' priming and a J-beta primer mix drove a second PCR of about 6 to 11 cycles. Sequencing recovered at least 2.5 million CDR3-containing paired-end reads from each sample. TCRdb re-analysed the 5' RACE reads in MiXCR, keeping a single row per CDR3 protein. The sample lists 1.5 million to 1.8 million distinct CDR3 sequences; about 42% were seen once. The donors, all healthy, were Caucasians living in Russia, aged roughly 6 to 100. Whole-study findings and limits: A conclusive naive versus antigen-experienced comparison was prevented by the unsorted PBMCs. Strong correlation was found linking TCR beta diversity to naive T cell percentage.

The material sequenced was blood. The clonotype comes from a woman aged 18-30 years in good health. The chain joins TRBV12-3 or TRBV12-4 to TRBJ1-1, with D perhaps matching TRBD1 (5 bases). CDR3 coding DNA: TGTGCCAGCGCCCTCCCGGGACGGACGAACACTGAAGCTTTCTTT. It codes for CASALPGRTNTEAFF.